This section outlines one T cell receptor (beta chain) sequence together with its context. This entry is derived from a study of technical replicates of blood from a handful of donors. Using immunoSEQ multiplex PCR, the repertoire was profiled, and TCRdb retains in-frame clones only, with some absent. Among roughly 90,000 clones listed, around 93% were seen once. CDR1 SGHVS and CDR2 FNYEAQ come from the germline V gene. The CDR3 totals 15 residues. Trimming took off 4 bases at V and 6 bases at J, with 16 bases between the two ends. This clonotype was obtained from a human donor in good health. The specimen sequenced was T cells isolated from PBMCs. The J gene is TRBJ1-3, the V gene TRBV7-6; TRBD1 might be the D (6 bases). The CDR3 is CASSSSRGSSNTIYF. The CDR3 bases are TGTGCCAGCAGCTCCTCCAGGGGATCTTCAAACACCATATATTTT.